This T cell receptor (beta chain) was obtained from a study of blood T cell repertoires in COVID-19. Overall study: Whether acute or convalescent, the COVID-19 samples came from the United States, Italy and Spain. The analysed material was cDNA or gDNA that came from T cells, B-cell-depleted T cells, or PBMCs.

Per the original data handling: Amplification from reference gene primers served as the basis for estimated nucleated cell counts. Libraries were prepared by immunoSEQ multiplex PCR; TCRdb keeps only in-frame clonotypes and omits some of them. V, J and clone size are taken as reported in that table, and D and trimming were inferred from the DNA itself. The data hold about 270,000 clones, with 80% to 95% observed a single time. Germline CDR1 is ENHRY and CDR2 is SYGVKD. The CDR3 length is 14 residues. V was shortened by 0 bases and J by 3 bases, with 9 bases between the two germline ends. Enrolled during active infection, Seattle patients were then followed longitudinally.

The V call is TRBV10-3, the J call TRBJ2-7, with D possibly TRBD2 on 6 matching bases. The sample comprised peripheral blood. This TCR came from a person aged 18-29 years with COVID-19, enrolled during active disease. DNA for the CDR3: TGTGCCATCAGTGAGTCCGGGGGAGACTACGAGCAGTACTTC. This sequence encodes CAISESGGDYEQYF.